These 27 T cell receptor beta chains originate from one sample sequenced in a study of T cell responses to AZD1222 COVID-19 vaccine. TCRdb keeps only in-frame clones here, not all; method: immunoSEQ multiplex PCR. The table shows 90,000 to 120,000 clones, with around 89% occurring only once. Sequenced here: peripheral blood, sampled on day 0 of AZD1222 vaccination. These receptors came from an adult in good health.

V gene TRBV4-3 combines with J gene TRBJ2-7; 12 bases map to TRBD2. Trimming at V came to 0 bases and at J to 2 bases, leaving 5 bases not matched to a gene. Per the germline V gene, CDR1 is LGHNA and CDR2 is YSLEER. The CDR3 consists of 17 residues. The CDR3 region has the DNA TGCGCCAGCAGCCAAGAAACTAGGACTAGCGGGACCTACGAGCAGTACTTC. It encodes CASSQETRTSGTYEQYF.

This chain joins TRBV7-9 and TRBJ2-2; D ambiguous. In germline, CDR1 is SEHNR, CDR2 FQNEAQ (reference sequence). Trimming stripped 4 bases from V and 2 bases from J, with 11 bases between. The length of the CDR3 is 15 residues. In DNA, the CDR3 is TGTGCCAGCAGCTCTGTAGCAGTAAACACCGGGGAGCTGTTTTTT. Its protein is CASSSVAVNTGELFF.

This chain connects TRBV9 to TRBJ2-3; TRBD1 is a possible D gene (6 bases). CDR3 length: 13 residues. In germline, CDR1 is SGDLS, CDR2 YYNGEE. V was pared by 0 bases and J by 8 bases, with 10 bases between. CDR3 sequence (DNA): TGTGCCAGCAGCGTAGTGGAAGGGGGTACGCAGTATTTT. Translated, it gives CASSVVEGGTQYF.

V and J are TRBV4-2 and TRBJ2-6; tentative D call: TRBD2 (5 bases). V was clipped by 1 base and J by 2 bases, with 12 bases between them. This CDR3 is 17 amino acids long. Germline CDR1 LGHNA, CDR2 YNFKEQ. CDR3 in DNA: TGTGCCAGCAGCCAAGGCATGAGGGCAGCTGGGGCCAACGTCCTGACTTTC. Residues: CASSQGMRAAGANVLTF.

This clone occurred a few times. V usage is TRBV7-2 and J usage is TRBJ2-1, with TRBD1 as a possible D gene (6 bases). Germline CDR1 SGHTA, CDR2 FQGNSA. V gave up 2 bases and J gave up 3 bases, with 20 bases separating them. The CDR3 is 18 amino acids. The chain's CDR3 is CASSLNHRTTRGYNEQFF. CDR3 nucleotides: TGTGCCAGCAGCTTAAACCACCGTACGACCAGGGGCTACAATGAGCAGTTCTTC. Full variable domain (rest looked up from reference TRBV7-2 and TRBJ2-1): GAGVSQSPSNKVTEKGKDVELRCDPISGHTALYWYRQSLGQGLEFLIYFQGNSAPDKSGLPSDRFSAERTGGSVSTLTIQRTQQEDSAVYLCASSLNHRTTRGYNEQFFGPGTRLTVL.

The CDR3 here is CASGLGLSGRGTDTQYF. CDR3 nucleotide sequence: TGTGCTAGTGGTTTGGGCCTTAGCGGGAGAGGCACAGATACGCAGTATTTT. This sequence joins TRBV12-5 and TRBJ2-3, with TRBD2 identical over 9 bases. CDR1 and CDR2 from the germline V gene are LGHNT and FRNRAP. The CDR3 length is 17 residues. With V trimmed by 1 base and J by 1 base, 6 bases remained unmatched.

This clone has more than one count but fewer than ten. This chain uses TRBV6-2 or TRBV6-3 with TRBJ1-5; unclear D gene. This CDR3 region has 16 residues. The germline V and J ends were trimmed by 0 bases and 2 bases, with 11 bases remaining between them. CDR1 and CDR2 (germline): MNHEY, SVGEGT. CDR3 nucleotide sequence: TGTGCCAGCAGTTACTCCTCGGTTTCTGGCAATCAGCCCCAGCATTTT. It yields the protein CASSYSSVSGNQPQHF.

This chain uses TRBV7-9 with TRBJ2-3, with D unresolved. Germline CDR1 SEHNR, CDR2 FQNEAQ (reference sequence). V was shortened by 1 base and J by 6 bases, with 11 bases between the two germline ends. CDR3 size: 14 residues. This chain's CDR3 is CASSLGRSVDTQYF. DNA of the CDR3: TGTGCCAGCAGCTTAGGCAGGTCGGTGGATACGCAGTATTTT.

V is TRBV28 and J is TRBJ1-2; possibly TRBD1 for D (5 bases). This CDR3 region has 13 residues. V was pared by 6 bases and J by 0 bases, with 8 bases between. Germline CDR1 is MDHEN and CDR2 is SYDVKM. CDR3 sequence: CASRRDPNYGYTF. CDR3 DNA: TGTGCCAGCAGAAGGGACCCTAACTATGGCTACACCTTC.

The J gene is TRBJ1-5, the V gene TRBV5-4; D gene unclear. This CDR3 is built from 18 residues. The germline V and J ends were trimmed by 2 bases and 0 bases, with 18 bases remaining between them. Per germline, CDR1 SGHNT and CDR2 YYREEE (reference sequence). The CDR3 nucleotides are TGTGCCAGCAGCTTCATTCTATACATACTGAATAGCAATCAGCCCCAGCATTTT. Translated: CASSFILYILNSNQPQHF.

The V and J genes are TRBV28 and TRBJ1-2; maybe TRBD1 (6 bases). CDR1 and CDR2 (germline): MDHEN, SYDVKM. Trimming pared 7 bases from V and 14 bases from J, leaving 23 bases between. This CDR3 has 13 amino acids. The CDR3 DNA follows: TGTGCCAGCACGGGGGGCTTTCGGACCGTTGGGACCTTC. It is translated as CASTGGFRTVGTF.

The rearrangement uses TRBV27 and TRBJ2-1; 11 bases match TRBD2. The V segment lost 5 bases and the J segment 1 base; nucleotides outside the gene matches: 7. CDR1 and CDR2 (germline): MNHEY, SMNVEV (reference sequence). The CDR3 has 17 residues. The CDR3 DNA reads as TGTGCCAGCAGTACCCGGACTAGCGGGCAGTCCTACAATGAGCAGTTCTTC. It encodes CASSTRTSGQSYNEQFF.

V gene TRBV7-9 combines with J gene TRBJ2-3; D may match TRBD1 or TRBD2 (5 bases each). Per the germline V gene, CDR1 is SEHNR and CDR2 is FQNEAQ (reference sequence). The CDR3 length is 12 residues. V lost 7 bases to trimming and J lost 4 bases, with 9 bases between them. Here the CDR3 reads CASIQGADTQYF. CDR3 coding DNA: TGTGCCAGCATTCAGGGAGCAGATACGCAGTATTTT.

A word on this clone: Sequence at one end of the junction differs from germline and may be a read error. This sequence joins TRBV6-5 and TRBJ1-6; D gene ambiguous. This CDR3 is 15 amino acids long. Germline loops: CDR1 MNHEY, CDR2 SVGAGI. CDR3 sequence: CASSYGISSNSPLHF. The CDR3 DNA reads as TGTGCCAGCAGTTACGGGATTTCCTCTAATTCACCCCTCCACTTT.

The chain is built from TRBV3-1 (or the pseudogene TRBV3-2) and TRBJ1-1, with D perhaps TRBD1 (6 bases). This CDR3 contains 15 residues. V was cut by 4 bases and J by 0 bases, with 12 bases left in between. CDR1 LGHDT and CDR2 YNNKEL come from the germline V gene (reference sequence). The CDR3 loop reads CASSRGQLMNTEAFF. The CDR3 DNA is TGTGCCAGCAGCCGCGGACAGTTAATGAACACTGAAGCTTTCTTT.

The rearrangement links TRBV30 to TRBJ1-6; tentative D call: TRBD1 (6 bases). Germline CDR1 reads GTSNPN; CDR2 reads SVGIG (reference sequence). Deletions cut 6 bases from V and 7 bases from J, with 22 bases between. The CDR3 contains 16 residues. CDR3 DNA sequence: TGTGCCTGTCTTCCTCGACAGGCTACCAACAATTCACCCCTCCACTTT. Encoded protein: CACLPRQATNNSPLHF.

The chain couples TRBV10-3 to TRBJ1-1; D might be TRBD1 (5 bases). Per germline, CDR1 ENHRY and CDR2 SYGVKD. The CDR3 is made up of 14 amino acids. V lost 6 bases and J 4 bases, leaving 15 bases between the germline ends. The CDR3 region is CAIRDSGGSTEAFF. The CDR3 coding sequence is TGTGCCATCAGGGACTCGGGGGGGTCCACTGAAGCTTTCTTT.

This chain joins TRBV27 and TRBJ2-3; TRBD2 matches at 10 bases. The length of the CDR3 is 15 residues. Germline V lookup: CDR1 MNHEY, CDR2 SMNVEV (reference sequence). V was pared by 8 bases and J by 3 bases, with 8 bases of the junction left unmatched. DNA of the CDR3: TGTGCCAGCGGGCTAGCGGGAGCGGGTACAGATACGCAGTATTTT. Translation: CASGLAGAGTDTQYF.

This rearrangement joins TRBV5-1 to TRBJ1-1, with 11 bases that match TRBD1. The germline CDR1 and CDR2 sequences are SGHRS and YFSETQ. The CDR3 is 14 amino acids. Trimming cost V 2 bases and J 4 bases; bases outside gene matches: 1. The CDR3 loop reads CASSFGTGGTEAFF. The CDR3 DNA is TGCGCCAGCAGCTTTGGGACAGGGGGCACTGAAGCTTTCTTT.

The CDR3 sequence: CASSNIGTGNTGELFF. The CDR3 nucleotides read TGTGCCAGTAGTAACATCGGGACAGGGAACACCGGGGAGCTGTTTTTT. The chain uses TRBV19 and TRBJ2-2, with TRBD1 matching over 8 bases. The CDR3 runs 16 residues. Germline V gene data show CDR1 as LNHDA and CDR2 as SQIVND (reference sequence). Trimming at V came to 4 bases and at J to 1 base, leaving 5 bases not matched to a gene.

The chain employs TRBV27 and TRBJ2-3; 12 bases align to TRBD2. The CDR3 runs to 13 residues. V lost 8 bases to trimming and J lost 4 bases; unmatched junction nucleotides: 1. Germline CDR1 MNHEY, CDR2 SMNVEV (reference sequence). The CDR3 region has the DNA TGTGCCAGCGGACTAGCGGGATCAGATACGCAGTATTTT. This sequence encodes CASGLAGSDTQYF.

The chain has TRBV7-8 and TRBJ1-2, with 7 bases fitting TRBD1. This CDR3 has 16 amino acids. Germline loops: CDR1 SGHVS, CDR2 FQNEAQ. Trimming at V came to 5 bases and at J to 4 bases, leaving 13 bases not matched to a gene. The CDR3 region is CASSLLTRGRGYGYTF. The CDR3 DNA is TGTGCCAGCAGCCTCCTAACGAGGGGGCGAGGCTATGGCTACACCTTC.

This sequence joins TRBV7-2 and TRBJ2-2, with 11 positions matching TRBD2. This CDR3 is 16 amino acids long. The J segment lost 9 bases and the V segment lost 2 bases, leaving 8 bases of the junction unmatched. Germline assignment: CDR1 SGHTA and CDR2 FQGNSA. The CDR3 bases are TGTGCCAGCAGCTTATCGACTAGCGGGATAGTGAGGGAGCTGTTTTTT. This translates into CASSLSTSGIVRELFF.

The chain combines TRBV9 with TRBJ2-2; 7 bases map to TRBD1. V shed 0 bases, J shed 1 base, and the junction held 3 bases outside the gene matches. In germline, CDR1 is SGDLS, CDR2 YYNGEE. The CDR3 totals 16 residues. CDR3 protein: CASSVEGTVNTGELFF. Here the CDR3 DNA reads TGTGCCAGCAGCGTAGAGGGGACAGTGAACACCGGGGAGCTGTTTTTT.

This sequence joins TRBV7-2 and TRBJ2-7, with 7 bases fitting TRBD1. V shed 3 bases and J 6 bases; nucleotides not matched to a gene: 11. The germline gives CDR1 SGHTA, CDR2 FQGNSA. This CDR3 is built from 15 residues. CDR3 sequence (DNA): TGTGCCAGCAGCTTCTTTGGGCAGGGGGAGAGCGAGCAGTACTTC. Amino acid sequence: CASSFFGQGESEQYF.

This clone was seen just once. The J gene is TRBJ2-3, the V gene TRBV27; maybe TRBD1 (5 bases). Germline assignment: CDR1 MNHEY and CDR2 SMNVEV (reference sequence). Trimming cost V 7 bases and J 0 bases, with 17 bases left between them. The CDR3 covers 16 residues. CDR3 protein: CASTSPHTGSTDTQYF. DNA of the CDR3: TGTGCCAGCACCTCCCCCCACACAGGTAGCACAGATACGCAGTATTTT.

The rearrangement uses TRBV24-1 and TRBJ2-7; D perhaps matches TRBD2 (6 bases). Germline V CDR1 and CDR2: KGHDR, SFDVKD. This CDR3 spans 14 amino acids. Trimming took 3 bases from V and 1 from J, leaving 9 bases between them. This CDR3 is CATSDPRGSYEQYF. Written as DNA, the CDR3 is TGTGCCACCAGTGATCCGCGGGGATCCTACGAGCAGTACTTC.